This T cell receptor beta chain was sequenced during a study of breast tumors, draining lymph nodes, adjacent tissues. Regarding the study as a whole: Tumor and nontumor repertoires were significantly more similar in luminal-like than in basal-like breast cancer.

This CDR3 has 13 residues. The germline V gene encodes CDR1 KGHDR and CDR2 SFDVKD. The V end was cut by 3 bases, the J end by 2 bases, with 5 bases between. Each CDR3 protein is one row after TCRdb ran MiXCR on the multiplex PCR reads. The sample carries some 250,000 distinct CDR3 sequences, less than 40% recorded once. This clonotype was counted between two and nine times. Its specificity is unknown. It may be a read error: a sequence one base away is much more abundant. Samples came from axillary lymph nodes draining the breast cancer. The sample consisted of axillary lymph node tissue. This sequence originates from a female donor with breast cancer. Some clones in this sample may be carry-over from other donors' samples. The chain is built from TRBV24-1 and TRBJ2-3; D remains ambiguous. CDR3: CATSDPLTDTQYF. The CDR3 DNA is TGTGCCACCAGTGATCCTCTCACAGATACGCAGTATTTT.